This T cell receptor beta chain was sequenced during a study of cytomegalovirus exposure and HLA in healthy donors (TCRdb year 2017). With regard to the full study: According to an earlier analysis of a few hundred of the donors, 200 million or so T cells yielded 95 million to 140 million unique TCR beta sequences and approximately 280 Gb of sequence data. Both class I and class II loci were covered by HLA typing, at four-digit resolution. On average, 235,054 unique TCR beta nucleotide sequences were sequenced per donor among about 400 genotyped donors of the cohort, with about 17% of those sequences being non-productive. Using immunosequencing, the study profiled T cell repertoires from about 610 subjects and related those repertoires to cytomegalovirus serostatus. In a later genetic analysis, genome-wide SNP genotypes for about 65% of the roughly 670 donors were used, and that subset was treated as a discovery cohort. An early release that covered 640 HLA-typed donors contained approximately 300 gigabases of sequencing data and tens of millions of unique TCR sequences. In an earlier analysis of a few hundred of the donors, high-throughput TCR beta sequencing was used to judge whether each TCR beta V gene segment behaved as functional or pseudogenic. Donor age, sex, ethnicity and CMV serostatus were compiled together with the repertoire data. Of the 300 to 450 genotyped donors, 65% to 90% fell in the genetic ancestry cluster associated with self-reported Caucasian donors. The study was designed to test whether signatures of past pathogen exposure could be identified by cataloging public T cell receptors. Several DR-DQ haplotypes were treated as single units for association and clustering because of strong linkage in the cohort. A later analysis re-analyzed previously published TCR beta repertoires from about 730 donors and added high-resolution HLA genotyping to study TCR occurrence patterns. The number of donors typed differed by locus, with 629-630 for A, B, C, DRB1 and DQB1, around 500 for DQA1, about 610 for DPA1, and 472 for DPB1. All discovery cohort repertoires had been generated on a single sequencing platform. Along with the approximately 650-subject first cohort, a separate validation cohort of some 130 different subjects was used. To predict cytomegalovirus infection status, the study combined high-throughput TCR immunosequencing, statistical association of individual TCRs with disease status, and machine learning. The later analysis used no new phenotypic data to find candidate immune exposures, relying instead on TCR beta sequences and their occurrence across donors. What the research found in general, with its limitations: Roughly uniform sequencing depth across donors was assumed in presence/absence analyses, although this assumption may not hold. A later analysis reported that several top co-occurrence clusters appeared linked to parvovirus B19, influenza, CMV and Epstein-Barr virus. According to the authors, the approach could potentially be generalized to other disease states and immunological phenotypes. A later genetic analysis reported fewer N-insertions in productive TCRs among donors in an Asian-associated ancestry cluster than the roughly 690-donor mean. In vitro tests confirmed that a few of the cytomegalovirus-associated TCR beta chains recognize cytomegalovirus antigens. Assigning TCR associations to individual alleles was difficult when HLA alleles, especially DR and DQ, strongly co-occurred. Immune exposure information for the cohort was limited to CMV serostatus. In this cohort, only TCR beta chains were sequenced, and detectable features were limited by the absence of alpha or paired-chain data. Broadly in line with IMGT annotations, most TCR beta V segments showed up in productive rearrangements about 90% or about 30% of the time in an earlier analysis of about 500 of the donors. Some IMGT-functional V segments, including TRBV6-2 and TRBV6-3, could not be distinguished by the 87-base-pair reads and were therefore excluded. A later genetic analysis associated a missense DCLRE1C variant with V-gene and J-gene trimming of TCR beta chains, and an independent cohort replicated the association. Specific HLA alleles were associated with 18,000 or so TCR beta sequences at a false discovery rate of 0.05 in a later analysis. Because HLA typing was missing for some donors at each locus, association tests included only the typed subset. Cytomegalovirus status was reported to be diagnosed by the classifier with high specificity and sensitivity in both the original and validation cohorts. In a later analysis, the rate of TCR association differed among HLA loci, with DRB1 alleles having the most associated TCRs and HLA-C alleles having the fewest. A group of highly shared sequence variants was considered likely to be a technical artifact of the sequencing pipeline. The study gave a list of some 150 TCR beta chains associated with cytomegalovirus. Roughly 15 rarely observed V segments, including chromosome 9 orphons, were excluded from the earlier analysis of just under 600 of the donors because counts were too low. Compared with equally common non-associated chains, HLA-associated TCR beta chains in a later analysis were more clonally expanded and had lower generation probabilities. Linkage disequilibrium might explain the correlated functional status among segregating V segments, but an unknown experimental factor could not be excluded. Most TCR sequences were seen in very few donors, while some public TCRs were found in many individuals. A further reported finding was that TCR beta sequences accurately predicted the HLA-A and HLA-B alleles for most subjects in the first cohort. In a later analysis, most CMV-associated TCR beta chains were found to appear HLA-restricted, with HLA associations seemingly driven largely by CMV exposure.

To note about this clone: Its cognate antigen has yet to be identified. Per-base qualities were not stored, and no clone one base away is much larger.

The library was obtained by the immunoSEQ multiplex PCR assay. For the multiplex PCR, a mixture combining 60 forward primers for TCR Vbeta segments and 13 reverse primers for TCR Jbeta segments was used. The CDR3 region of rearranged TCR beta genes was amplified from genomic DNA with a multiplex PCR assay. The amplified TCR beta libraries were sequenced on the Illumina HiSeq System as 87-base-pair reads. In the authors' own workflow: Across the 500 to 700 repertoires, a later analysis counted 80 million or so unique TCR beta chains, roughly 11 million of which were shared by at least two donors. Raw reads were error-corrected and collapsed into unique sequences by a nearest-neighbor algorithm in which closely related sequences were merged to remove PCR and sequencing errors. To assign V, D and J gene segments, CDR3 sequences were aligned to IMGT reference sequences. For a sequence to be retained, a match of at least six nucleotides was required to both a V gene segment and a J gene segment. Rearrangements were called productive when the CDR3 lacked stop codons and stayed in frame with V and J; all others were non-productive. Following IMGT convention, CDR3 was defined as the stretch from the second conserved V-encoded cysteine to the conserved J-encoded phenylalanine. The earlier analysis of 587 of the donors excluded sequences that lacked an unambiguous match to a single V gene segment. In an earlier analysis of about 590 of the donors, a V segment was called functional when productive rearrangements were above 56.7%, and segregating when the standard deviation between donors exceeded 5%. A statistical classification framework was built to diagnose cytomegalovirus status from the catalog of TCR beta chain sequences. In a later analysis, V and J genes were assigned by comparing TCR nucleotide sequences against IMGT/GENE-DB human TR gene sequences. The TCRdist pipeline was used in a later analysis to assign CDR3 sequences and most-parsimonious VDJ recombination scenarios. In a later analysis, every TCR beta chain was defined by the combination of its CDR3 amino acid sequence and its V-gene family, and reads without a unique V-gene family were dropped. A later analysis removed 592 highly shared, low-generation-probability nucleotide sequences to deal with suspected cross-contamination and a sequencing artifact. A later analysis calculated a clonal expansion index for each public chain from normalized within-repertoire ranks of inferred template counts. Generation probabilities in a later analysis came from a VDJ recombination model fitted to out-of-frame rearrangements, and those results were checked against IGoR. Hypergeometric tests were used in a later analysis to score TCR-TCR, TCR-HLA and TCR-CMV co-occurrence, with a repertoire-size bias correction applied to the TCR pairs. In a later analysis, false discovery rates were estimated by permuting HLA or CMV assignments 20 times. In a later analysis, co-occurring TCRs were grouped using DBSCAN, and TCRdist sequence similarity was added for clustering within HLA-allele-positive subsets. Repertoires with fewer than 30,000 or more than 120,000 public chains were left out of co-occurrence clustering, as were about five repertoires with anomalous nucleotide sharing. TCRdb retrieved this table from immuneACCESS and kept in-frame rearrangements only. Not all clones are present; in checked studies, unresolved V genes account for under half, and no reason is known for the remainder. From that table come the V and J calls and clone size; the DNA was used to work out D and trimming. The table for this sample lists over 200,000 clones; 70% to 90% of them were counted only once. About 1.2% of the sample is in the top ten clones.

In total, approximately 610 healthy bone marrow donors made up the cohort. At the time of sampling, all cohort members were nominally healthy, though unrecorded immune exposures were likely present. CMV serostatus was positive for 289 and negative for about half of the 666 cohort members, and was not recorded for this donor. Each donor provided a peripheral blood sample, and peripheral blood mononuclear cells were used for TCR beta sequencing. The Qiagen DNeasy Blood Extraction Kit was used to extract genomic DNA from the blood cell samples. The germline V gene encodes CDR1 MRHNA and CDR2 SNTAGT. V sheds 3 bases and J sheds 4 bases, leaving 14 bases between their ends. The CDR3 goes from the cysteine to the phenylalanine over 15 residues. The DNA shown is the 45-base CDR3, in frame from base 1.

This sequence was found in a human donor in good health. Sequenced input: PBMCs. This chain is built from TRBV6-4 and TRBJ2-3; TRBD1 is perhaps the D gene, given 6 matching bases. CDR3 region: CASSEAAQGPDTQYF. The nucleotides are TGTGCCAGCAGTGAAGCCGCCCAGGGGCCAGATACGCAGTATTTT.